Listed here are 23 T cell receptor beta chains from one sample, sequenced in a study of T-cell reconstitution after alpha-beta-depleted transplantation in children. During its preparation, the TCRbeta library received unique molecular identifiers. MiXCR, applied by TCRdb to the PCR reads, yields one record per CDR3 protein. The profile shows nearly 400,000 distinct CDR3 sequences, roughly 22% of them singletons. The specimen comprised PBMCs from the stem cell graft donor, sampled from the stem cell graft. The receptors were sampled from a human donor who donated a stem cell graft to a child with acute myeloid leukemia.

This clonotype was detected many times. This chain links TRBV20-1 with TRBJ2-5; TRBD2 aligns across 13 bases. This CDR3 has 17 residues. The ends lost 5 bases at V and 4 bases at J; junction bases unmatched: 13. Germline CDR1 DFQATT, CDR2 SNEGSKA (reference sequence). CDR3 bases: TGCAGTGCTCGTACGACTAGCGGGAGGTCCGCCCCAGAGACCCAGTACTTC. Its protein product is CSARTTSGRSAPETQYF.

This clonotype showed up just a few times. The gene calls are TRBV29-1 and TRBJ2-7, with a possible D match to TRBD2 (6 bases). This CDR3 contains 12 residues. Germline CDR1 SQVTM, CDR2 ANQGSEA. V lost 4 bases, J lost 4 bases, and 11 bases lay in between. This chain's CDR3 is CSVGQAGYEQYF. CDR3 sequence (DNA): TGCAGCGTTGGGCAGGCGGGGTACGAGCAGTACTTC.

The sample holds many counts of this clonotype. CDR3: CSARANTRVETQYF. In DNA, the CDR3 is TGCAGTGCTAGAGCTAACACTAGGGTGGAGACCCAGTACTTC. The chain uses TRBV20-1 and TRBJ2-5; possible D gene TRBD2, 5 bases. The V end was cut by 1 base, the J end by 5 bases, with 14 bases between. The germline gives CDR1 DFQATT, CDR2 SNEGSKA (reference sequence). This CDR3 region has 14 residues.

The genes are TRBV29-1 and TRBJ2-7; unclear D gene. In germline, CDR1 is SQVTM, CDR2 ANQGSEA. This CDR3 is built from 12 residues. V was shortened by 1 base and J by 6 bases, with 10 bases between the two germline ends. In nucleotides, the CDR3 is TGCAGCGTTGAAGCTACGGCTGCCGAGCAGTACTTC. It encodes CSVEATAAEQYF.

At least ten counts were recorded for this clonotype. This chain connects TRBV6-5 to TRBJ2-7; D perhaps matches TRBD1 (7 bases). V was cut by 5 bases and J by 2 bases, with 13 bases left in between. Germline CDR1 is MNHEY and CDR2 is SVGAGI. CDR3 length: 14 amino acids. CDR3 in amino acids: CASSLDRTTYEQYF. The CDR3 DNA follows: TGTGCCAGCAGTCTGGACAGGACTACCTACGAGCAGTACTTC.

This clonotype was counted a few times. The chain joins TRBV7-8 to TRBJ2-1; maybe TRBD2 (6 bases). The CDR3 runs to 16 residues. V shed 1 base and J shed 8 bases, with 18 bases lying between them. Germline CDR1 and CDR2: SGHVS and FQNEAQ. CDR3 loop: CASSLGRGWRGDEQFF. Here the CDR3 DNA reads TGTGCCAGCAGCTTAGGCCGTGGATGGAGGGGCGATGAGCAGTTCTTC.

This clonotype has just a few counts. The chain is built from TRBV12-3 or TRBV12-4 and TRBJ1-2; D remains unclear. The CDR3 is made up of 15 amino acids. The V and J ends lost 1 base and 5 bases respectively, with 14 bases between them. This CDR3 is CASSLVGRPGYGYTF. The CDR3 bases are TGTGCCAGCAGTTTAGTGGGCAGACCTGGGTATGGCTACACCTTC.

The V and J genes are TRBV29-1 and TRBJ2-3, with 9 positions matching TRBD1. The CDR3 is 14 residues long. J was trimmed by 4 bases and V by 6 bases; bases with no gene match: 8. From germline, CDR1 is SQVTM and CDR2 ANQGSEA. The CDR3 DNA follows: TGCAGCGTGCACTCCGGGACAGGGCCAGATACGCAGTATTTT. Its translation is CSVHSGTGPDTQYF.

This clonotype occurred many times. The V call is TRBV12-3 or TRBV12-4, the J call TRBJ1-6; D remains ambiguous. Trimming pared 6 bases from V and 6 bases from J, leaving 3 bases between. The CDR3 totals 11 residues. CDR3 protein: CASRGNSPLHF. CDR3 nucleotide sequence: TGTGCCAGCAGGGGTAATTCACCCCTCCACTTT.

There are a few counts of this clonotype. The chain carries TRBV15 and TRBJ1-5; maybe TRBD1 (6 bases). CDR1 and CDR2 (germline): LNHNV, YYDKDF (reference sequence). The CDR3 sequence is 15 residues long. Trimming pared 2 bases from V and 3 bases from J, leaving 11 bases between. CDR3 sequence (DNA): TGTGCCACCAGCAGACCCGGACAGTTCAATCAGCCCCAGCATTTT. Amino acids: CATSRPGQFNQPQHF.

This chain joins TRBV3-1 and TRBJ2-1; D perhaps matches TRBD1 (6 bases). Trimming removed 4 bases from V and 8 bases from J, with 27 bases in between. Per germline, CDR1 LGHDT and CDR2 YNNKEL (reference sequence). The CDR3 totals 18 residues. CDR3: CASSPSRTVNTPFDEQFF. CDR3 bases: TGTGCCAGCAGCCCATCCCGGACAGTTAATACCCCTTTCGATGAGCAGTTCTTC.

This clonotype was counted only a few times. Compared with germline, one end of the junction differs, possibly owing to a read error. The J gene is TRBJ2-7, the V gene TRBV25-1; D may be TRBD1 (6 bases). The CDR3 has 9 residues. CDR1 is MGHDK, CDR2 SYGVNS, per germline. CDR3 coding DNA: TGTGCCAGCAAGCAGGGGAGCCGGTTC. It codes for CASKQGSRF.

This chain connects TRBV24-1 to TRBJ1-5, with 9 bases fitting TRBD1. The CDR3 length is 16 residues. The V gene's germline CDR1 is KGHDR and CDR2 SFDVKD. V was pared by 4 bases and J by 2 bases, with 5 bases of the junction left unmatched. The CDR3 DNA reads TGTGCCACCAGTGAAAGACAGGGGGTCGGCAATCAGCCCCAGCATTTT. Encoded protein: CATSERQGVGNQPQHF.

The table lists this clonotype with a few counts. The CDR3 coding sequence is TGTGCCAGCAGTGACCTAACTAGCGGGAGCACAGATACGCAGTATTTT. Its translation is CASSDLTSGSTDTQYF. The rearrangement joins TRBV6-1 to TRBJ2-3; TRBD2 aligns across 9 bases. This CDR3 comprises 16 residues. J was trimmed by 0 bases and V by 3 bases; bases with no gene match: 4. From germline, CDR1 is MNHNS and CDR2 SASEGT.

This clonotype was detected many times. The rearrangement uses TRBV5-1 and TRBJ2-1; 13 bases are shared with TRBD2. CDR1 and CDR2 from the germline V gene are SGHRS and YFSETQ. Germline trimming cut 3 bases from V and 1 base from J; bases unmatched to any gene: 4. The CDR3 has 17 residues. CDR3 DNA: TGCGCCAGCAGCTGGATGACTAGCGGGAGGTCCTACAATGAGCAGTTCTTC. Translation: CASSWMTSGRSYNEQFF.

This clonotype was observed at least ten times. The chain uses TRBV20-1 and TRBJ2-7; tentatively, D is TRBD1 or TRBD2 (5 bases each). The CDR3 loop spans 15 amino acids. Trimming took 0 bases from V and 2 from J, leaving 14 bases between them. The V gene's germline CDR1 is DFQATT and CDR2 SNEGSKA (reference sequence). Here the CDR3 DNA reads TGCAGTGCTAGAGATCGGGATACAGGTGCCTACGAGCAGTACTTC. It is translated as CSARDRDTGAYEQYF.

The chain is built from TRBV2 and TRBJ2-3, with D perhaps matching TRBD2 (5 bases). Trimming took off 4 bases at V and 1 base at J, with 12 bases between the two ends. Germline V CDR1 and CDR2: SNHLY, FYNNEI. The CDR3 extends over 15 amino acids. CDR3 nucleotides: TGTGCCAGCAGTGGCGGCGGGCCCCGCACAGATACGCAGTATTTT. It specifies CASSGGGPRTDTQYF.

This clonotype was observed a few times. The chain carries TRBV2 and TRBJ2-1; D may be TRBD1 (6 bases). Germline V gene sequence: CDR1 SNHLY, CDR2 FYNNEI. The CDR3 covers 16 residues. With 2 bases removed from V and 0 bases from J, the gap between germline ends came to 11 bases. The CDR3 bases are TGTGCCAGCAGTGAATGGGGGCGGAGCTCCTACAATGAGCAGTTCTTC. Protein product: CASSEWGRSSYNEQFF.

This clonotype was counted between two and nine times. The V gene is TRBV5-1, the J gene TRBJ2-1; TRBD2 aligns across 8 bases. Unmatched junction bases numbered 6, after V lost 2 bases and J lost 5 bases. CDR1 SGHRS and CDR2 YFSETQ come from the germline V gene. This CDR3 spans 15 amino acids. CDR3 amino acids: CASSFSAGDNNEQFF. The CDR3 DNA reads TGCGCCAGCAGCTTCTCAGCGGGAGACAACAATGAGCAGTTCTTC.

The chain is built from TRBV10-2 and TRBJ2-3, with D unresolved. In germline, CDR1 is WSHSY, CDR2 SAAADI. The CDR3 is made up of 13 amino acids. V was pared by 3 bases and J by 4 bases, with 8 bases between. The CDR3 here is CASSEQWADTQYF. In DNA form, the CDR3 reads TGCGCCAGCAGTGAACAGTGGGCAGATACGCAGTATTTT.

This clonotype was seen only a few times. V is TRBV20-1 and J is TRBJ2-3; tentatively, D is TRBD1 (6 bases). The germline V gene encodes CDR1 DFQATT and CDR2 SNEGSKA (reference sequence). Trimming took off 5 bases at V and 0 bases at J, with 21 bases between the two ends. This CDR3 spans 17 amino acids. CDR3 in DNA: TGCAGTGCTTTACGAACCGAGGGGGTCTTTAGCACAGATACGCAGTATTTT. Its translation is CSALRTEGVFSTDTQYF.

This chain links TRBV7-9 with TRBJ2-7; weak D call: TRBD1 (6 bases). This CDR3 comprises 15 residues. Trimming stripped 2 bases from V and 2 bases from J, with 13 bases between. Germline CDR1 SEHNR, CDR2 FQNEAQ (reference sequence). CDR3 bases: TGTGCCAGCAGCTTATCGCAGGGGACGCCCTACGAGCAGTACTTC. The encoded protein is CASSLSQGTPYEQYF.

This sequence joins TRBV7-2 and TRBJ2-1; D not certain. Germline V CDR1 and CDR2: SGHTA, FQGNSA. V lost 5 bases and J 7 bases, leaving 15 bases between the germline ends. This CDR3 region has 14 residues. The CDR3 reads CASSPPVPSNEQFF. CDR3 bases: TGTGCCAGCAGCCCGCCGGTGCCTAGTAATGAGCAGTTCTTC. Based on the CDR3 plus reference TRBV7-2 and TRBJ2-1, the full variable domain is GAGVSQSPSNKVTEKGKDVELRCDPISGHTALYWYRQSLGQGLEFLIYFQGNSAPDKSGLPSDRFSAERTGGSVSTLTIQRTQQEDSAVYLCASSPPVPSNEQFFGPGTRLTVL.